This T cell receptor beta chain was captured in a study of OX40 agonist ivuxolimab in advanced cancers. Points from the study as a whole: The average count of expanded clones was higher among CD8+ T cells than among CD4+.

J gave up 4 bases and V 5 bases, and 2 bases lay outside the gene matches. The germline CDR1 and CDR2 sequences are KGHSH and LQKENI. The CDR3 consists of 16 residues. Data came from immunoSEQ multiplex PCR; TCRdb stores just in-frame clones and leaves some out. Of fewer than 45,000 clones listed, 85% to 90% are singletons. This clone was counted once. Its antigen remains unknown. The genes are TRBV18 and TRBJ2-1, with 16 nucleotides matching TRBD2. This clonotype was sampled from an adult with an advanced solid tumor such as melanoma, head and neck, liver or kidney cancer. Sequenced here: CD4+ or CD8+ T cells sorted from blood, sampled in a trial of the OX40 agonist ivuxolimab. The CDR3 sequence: CASSSGLAGGYNEQFF. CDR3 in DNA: TGTGCCAGCTCATCGGGACTAGCGGGAGGGTACAATGAGCAGTTCTTC.